The clone carrying this TCR beta chain was picked up a small number of times. Its antigen is not identified. V was trimmed by 3 bases and J by 3 bases, leaving 12 bases between them. This CDR3 has 14 amino acids. In germline, CDR1 is SGHNT, CDR2 YYREEE (reference sequence). The source of the sample is a study of cytomegalovirus exposure and HLA in healthy donors. Study-level points and caveats: The authors later linked a missense DCLRE1C variant to TCR beta V- and J-gene trimming. Within an earlier analysis, most TCR beta V segments proved productive either about 87% or about 30% of the time.

The PCR employed 60 Vbeta primers together with 13 Jbeta primers. Profiling relied on immunoSEQ multiplex PCR, and the TCRdb table lists in-frame clones only, not all of them. The sample holds fewer than 120,000 clones; around three quarters are singletons and the top ten take 1% to 1.5%. The genes are TRBV5-4 and TRBJ2-5; the D gene is possibly TRBD2 (5 bases). The clonotype was recovered from a young woman in good health and CMV-seronegative. The sequenced sample was PBMCs. The CDR3 coding sequence is TGTGCCAGCAGCTCCGAGGGTCTAAAAGAGACCCAGTACTTC. Amino acids: CASSSEGLKETQYF.